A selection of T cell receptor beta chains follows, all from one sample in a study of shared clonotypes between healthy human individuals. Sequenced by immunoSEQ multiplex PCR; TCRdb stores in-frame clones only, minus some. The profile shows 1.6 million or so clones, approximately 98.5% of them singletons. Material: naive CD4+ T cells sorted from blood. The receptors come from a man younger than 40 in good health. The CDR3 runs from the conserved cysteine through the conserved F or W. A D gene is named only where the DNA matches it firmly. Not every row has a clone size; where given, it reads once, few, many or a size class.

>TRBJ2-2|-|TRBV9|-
CASSVGNTGELFF
TGTGCCAGCAGCGTAGGCAACACCGGGGAGCTGTTTTTT
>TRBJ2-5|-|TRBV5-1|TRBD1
CASSSPGQGAVETQYF
TGCGCCAGCAGCTCTCCGGGACAGGGGGCTGTGGAGACCCAGTACTTC
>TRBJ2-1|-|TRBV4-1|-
CASSQFLTSGNEQFF
TGCGCCAGCAGCCAATTCTTGACGTCGGGCAATGAGCAGTTCTTC
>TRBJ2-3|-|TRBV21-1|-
CASSKGTSGSTDTQYF
TGTGCCAGCAGCAAGGGGACTAGCGGGAGCACAGATACGCAGTATTTT
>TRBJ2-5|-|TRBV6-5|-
CASSYLGGGETQYF
TGTGCCAGCAGTTACTTAGGGGGAGGGGAGACCCAGTACTTC
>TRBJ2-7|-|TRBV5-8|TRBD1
CASSPGQGVRQYF
TGTGCCAGCAGCCCAGGACAGGGAGTGAGGCAGTACTTC
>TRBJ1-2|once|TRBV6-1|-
CASSVRRYGYTF
TGTGCCAGCAGTGTTAGACGATATGGCTACACCTTC
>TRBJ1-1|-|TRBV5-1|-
CASSLETNTEAFF
TGCGCCAGCAGCTTAGAGACGAACACTGAAGCTTTCTTT
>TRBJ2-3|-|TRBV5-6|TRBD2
CASSWRTGLAGGDTQYF
TGTGCCAGCAGCTGGAGGACGGGACTAGCGGGAGGAGATACGCAGTATTTT
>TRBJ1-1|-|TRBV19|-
CASSIGHTEAFF
TGTGCCAGTAGTATAGGTCACACTGAAGCTTTCTTT
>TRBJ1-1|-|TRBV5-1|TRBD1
CASSTGQVSMNTEAFF
TGCGCCAGCAGCACAGGACAGGTTTCCATGAACACTGAAGCTTTCTTT
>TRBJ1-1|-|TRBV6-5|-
CASSTPFGTSEAFF
TGTGCCAGCAGTACCCCATTCGGGACCTCTGAAGCTTTCTTT
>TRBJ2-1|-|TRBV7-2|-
CASMQDSPGNEQFF
TGTGCCAGCATGCAGGACTCGCCGGGCAATGAGCAGTTCTTC
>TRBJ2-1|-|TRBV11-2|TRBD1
CASSLSMWGQGSEQFF
TGTGCCAGCAGCTTATCGATGTGGGGACAGGGCAGTGAGCAGTTCTTC
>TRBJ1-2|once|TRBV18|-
CASSPSYPNYGYTF
TGTGCCAGCTCACCCTCTTATCCTAACTATGGCTACACCTTC
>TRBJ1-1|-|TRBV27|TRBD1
CASSLSVQGAAFF
TGTGCCAGCAGTTTATCCGTACAGGGGGCGGCTTTCTTT
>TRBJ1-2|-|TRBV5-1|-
CASSLADSPYGYTF
TGCGCCAGCAGCTTGGCGGACAGTCCCTATGGCTACACCTTC
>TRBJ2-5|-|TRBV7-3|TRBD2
CASSRQPVGLAGETQYF
TGTGCCAGCAGCCGCCAACCGGTCGGACTAGCGGGAGAGACCCAGTACTTC
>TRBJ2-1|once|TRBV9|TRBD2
CASSDRLAGENNEQFF
TGTGCCAGCAGCGACCGACTAGCGGGCGAGAACAATGAGCAGTTCTTC
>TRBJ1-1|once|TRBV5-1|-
CASSIVGTEAFF
TGCGCCAGCAGCATCGTCGGTACTGAAGCTTTCTTT
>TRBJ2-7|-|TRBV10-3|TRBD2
CAISVAREGREQYF
TGTGCCATCAGTGTCGCGCGGGAGGGCCGAGAGCAGTACTTC
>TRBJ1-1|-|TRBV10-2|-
CASRSLGGTHTEAFF
TGCGCCAGCAGATCGCTCGGGGGGACCCACACTGAAGCTTTCTTT